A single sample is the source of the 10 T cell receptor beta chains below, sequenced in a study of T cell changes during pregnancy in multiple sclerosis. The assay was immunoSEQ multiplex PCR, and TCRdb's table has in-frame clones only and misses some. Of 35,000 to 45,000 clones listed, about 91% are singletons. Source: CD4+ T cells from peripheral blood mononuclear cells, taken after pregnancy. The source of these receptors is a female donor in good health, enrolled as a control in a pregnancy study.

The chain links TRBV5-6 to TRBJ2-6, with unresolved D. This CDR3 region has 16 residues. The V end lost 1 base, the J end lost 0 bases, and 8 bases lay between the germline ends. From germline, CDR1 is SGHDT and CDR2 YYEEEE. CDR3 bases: TGTGCCAGCAGCTTGTTAATCCCCTCTGGGGCCAACGTCCTGACTTTC. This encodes CASSLLIPSGANVLTF.

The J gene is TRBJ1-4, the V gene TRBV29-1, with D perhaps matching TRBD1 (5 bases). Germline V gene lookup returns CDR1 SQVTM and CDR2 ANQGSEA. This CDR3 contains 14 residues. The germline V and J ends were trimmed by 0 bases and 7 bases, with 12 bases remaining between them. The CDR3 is CSVEDDSLGEKLFF. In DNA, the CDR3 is TGCAGCGTTGAAGATGACAGCCTTGGTGAAAAACTGTTTTTT.

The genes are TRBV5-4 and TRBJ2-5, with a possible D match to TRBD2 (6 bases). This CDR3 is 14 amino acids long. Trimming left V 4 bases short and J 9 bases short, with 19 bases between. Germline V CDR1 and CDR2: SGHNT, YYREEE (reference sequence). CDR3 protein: CASSATPWDSSQYF. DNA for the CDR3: TGTGCCAGCAGCGCCACCCCCTGGGACTCGTCCCAGTACTTC.

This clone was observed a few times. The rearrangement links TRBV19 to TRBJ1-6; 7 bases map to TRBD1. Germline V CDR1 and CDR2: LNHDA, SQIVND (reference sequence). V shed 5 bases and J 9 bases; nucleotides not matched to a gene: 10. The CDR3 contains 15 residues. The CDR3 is CASSDGGGNGSPLHF. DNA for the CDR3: TGTGCCAGTAGTGACGGAGGGGGCAACGGTTCACCCCTCCACTTT.

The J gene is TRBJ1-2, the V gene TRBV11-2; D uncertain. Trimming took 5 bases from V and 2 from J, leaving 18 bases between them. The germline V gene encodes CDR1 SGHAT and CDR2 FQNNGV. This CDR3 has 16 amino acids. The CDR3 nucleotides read TGTGCCAGCAGCCTTAACAGTGGCCTCCTGAACTATGGCTACACCTTC. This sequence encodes CASSLNSGLLNYGYTF.

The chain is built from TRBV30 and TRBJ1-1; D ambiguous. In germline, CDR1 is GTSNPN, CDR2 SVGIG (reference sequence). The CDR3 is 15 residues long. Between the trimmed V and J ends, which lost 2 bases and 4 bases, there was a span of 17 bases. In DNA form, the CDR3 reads TGTGCCTGGAGTCCCCGGGAGCTACCTCTCACTGAAGCTTTCTTT. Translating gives CAWSPRELPLTEAFF.

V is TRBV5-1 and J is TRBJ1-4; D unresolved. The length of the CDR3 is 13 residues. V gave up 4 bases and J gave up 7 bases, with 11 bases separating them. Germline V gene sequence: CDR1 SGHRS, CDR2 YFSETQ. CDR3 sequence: CASSPEFGEKLFF. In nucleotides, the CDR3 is TGCGCCAGCAGCCCCGAATTCGGTGAAAAACTGTTTTTT.

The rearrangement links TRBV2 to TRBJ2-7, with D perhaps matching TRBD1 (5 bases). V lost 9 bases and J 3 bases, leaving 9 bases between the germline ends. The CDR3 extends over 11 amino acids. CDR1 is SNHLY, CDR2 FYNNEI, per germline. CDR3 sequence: CASNQGYEQYF. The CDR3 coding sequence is TGTGCCAGTAATCAGGGCTACGAGCAGTACTTC.

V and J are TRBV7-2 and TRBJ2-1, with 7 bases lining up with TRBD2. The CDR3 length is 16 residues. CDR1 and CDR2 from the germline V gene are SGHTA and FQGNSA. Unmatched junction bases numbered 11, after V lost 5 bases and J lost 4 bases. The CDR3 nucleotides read TGTGCCAGCAGCGACCCGGGACTACGATATTACAATGAGCAGTTCTTC. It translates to CASSDPGLRYYNEQFF.

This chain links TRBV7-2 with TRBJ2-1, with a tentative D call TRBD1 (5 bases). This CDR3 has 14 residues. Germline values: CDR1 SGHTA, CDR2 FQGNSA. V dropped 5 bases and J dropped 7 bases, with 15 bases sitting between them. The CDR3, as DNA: TGTGCCAGCAGCCCGCAGGGCTACGGGAATGAGCAGTTCTTC. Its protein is CASSPQGYGNEQFF.